This TCR beta chain was found in a study of blood T cell repertoires in COVID-19 (TCRdb year 2020). Context from the whole study: The collaborator samples originated in the United States, Italy and Spain and spanned the acute and convalescent phases of COVID-19. The sample metadata nearly always contained a de-identified subject ID, COVID-19 status, age in years and sex. The material from the prospective study consisted of cDNA or gDNA derived from T cells, B-cell-depleted T cells, or PBMCs. Subjects who had been exposed to COVID-19, were actively infected with it, or had recovered from it provided the deeply sampled blood TCRbeta repertoires that made up the dataset. Where available, HLA class I and class II types were obtained from metadata supplied by the sample provider rather than from assay-based typing. Samples were obtained from the ongoing ImmuneRACE study (first 160 participants) and from about 1,300 subjects provided by 6 global collaborators. The repertoires were released in a freely available public database meant as a resource for research on the immune response to SARS-CoV-2. Study-level results and caveats: The quantity of clinical and demographic metadata differed by source and by participant and was supplied without curation.

TCRbeta CDR3 regions were amplified from genomic DNA using the immunoSEQ Assay, a bias-controlled multiplex PCR. The paper's processing steps were these. Within the assay, amplification of reference gene primers was used to estimate how many nucleated cells each sample contained. To quantify the absolute abundance of each unique TCRbeta CDR3 rearrangement, sequence reads were collapsed and filtered. For each sample, productive Simpson clonality was calculated as the square root of Simpson's diversity index over productive rearrangements. TCRdb retrieved this table from immuneACCESS and kept in-frame rearrangements only. Not all clones are present; in checked studies, unresolved V genes account for under half, and no reason is known for the remainder. Clone size and the V and J calls come from that table; the DNA yielded D and trimming. The sample contains some 99,000 clones, around 90% of them found a single time. The ten largest clonotypes hold 4% to 5% of the sample.

On this clone itself: Its antigen remains undetermined. No base-level quality is on record; no much larger clone is a single base apart.

V sheds 4 bases and J sheds 4 bases, leaving 27 bases between their ends. Reading from cysteine to phenylalanine, the CDR3 counts 19 amino acids. The sequence is cut down to CDR3 DNA, 57 bases in frame from base 1. Taken from the germline V gene, the CDR1 and CDR2 loops are SGHAT and FQNNGV. One collaborating source in Seattle enrolled patients during active infection and followed them longitudinally through the course of disease. Collaborating institutions collected whole blood in K2EDTA tubes following their own protocols. For TCRbeta analysis, collaborators shipped samples as frozen whole blood, isolated PBMCs, or DNA extracted from either of those sample types.

The sample was peripheral blood. The chain couples TRBV11-2 to TRBJ2-3; TRBD1 is perhaps the D gene, given 6 matching bases. This TCR derives from a human donor with COVID-19, enrolled during active disease. The donor label of this sample is uncertain. This receptor carries the CDR3 CASSSSGHISRTPPDTQYF. The DNA is TGTGCCAGCAGCTCCTCGGGACACATTTCACGAACACCACCAGATACGCAGTATTTT.